This passage covers 13 T cell receptor beta chains from one sample sequenced in a study of blood T cell repertoires in COVID-19. Only in-frame clones appear in the TCRdb table, and some are missing; sequencing was by immunoSEQ multiplex PCR. The table lists 350,000 to 400,000 clones, 88% of them singletons. Sample: PBMCs or T cells enriched from blood (not recorded which). These receptors were obtained from a woman in her 30s with acute COVID-19.

The chain has TRBV20-1 and TRBJ1-2; D gene uncertain. The CDR3 covers 11 residues. The ends were cut back, 5 bases at V and 8 bases at J, with 12 bases in the middle. Germline V gene sequence: CDR1 DFQATT, CDR2 SNEGSKA (reference sequence). CDR3 sequence reads: CSAWALRGYTF. CDR3 nucleotides: TGCAGTGCTTGGGCCCTTCGAGGCTACACCTTC.

The V call is TRBV28, the J call TRBJ1-4, with D possibly TRBD1 on 6 matching bases. The germline gives CDR1 MDHEN, CDR2 SYDVKM. CDR3 length equals 14 residues. The V and J ends lost 7 bases and 8 bases respectively, with 17 bases between them. The CDR3 is CASNRITGGEKLFF. In nucleotides, the CDR3 is TGTGCCAGCAACCGCATCACTGGGGGCGAAAAACTGTTTTTT.

V is TRBV5-1 and J is TRBJ2-7, with D perhaps matching TRBD1 (6 bases). Germline V lookup: CDR1 SGHRS, CDR2 YFSETQ. The V gene lost 0 bases and the J gene lost 5 bases, with 12 bases spanning the gap. The CDR3 length is 14 residues. This CDR3 reads CASSLARQANEQYF. The CDR3 DNA is TGCGCCAGCAGCTTGGCGAGACAGGCCAACGAGCAGTACTTC.

This clone appeared once. This rearrangement joins TRBV7-3 to TRBJ2-5; 13 bases match TRBD2. Germline trimming cut 5 bases from V and 4 bases from J; bases unmatched to any gene: 7. Germline V lookup: CDR1 SGHTA, CDR2 FQGTGA. The CDR3 is made up of 16 amino acids. The CDR3 sequence: CASSPDGLAGVETQYF. The CDR3 DNA follows: TGTGCCAGCAGCCCGGACGGACTAGCGGGGGTAGAGACCCAGTACTTC.

The J gene is TRBJ1-2, the V gene TRBV5-1; 10 bases line up with TRBD1. Germline V gene sequence: CDR1 SGHRS, CDR2 YFSETQ. Trimming took 3 bases from V and 7 from J; bases not matched to a gene: 6. The CDR3 covers 14 residues. CDR3: CASSSATGGFGYTF. The CDR3 DNA is TGCGCCAGCAGCTCGGCGACAGGGGGCTTTGGCTACACCTTC.

Comments on this clone: The junction departs from germline at one end; a sequencing error may be responsible. The rearrangement joins TRBV18 to TRBJ1-1; 8 positions match TRBD1. CDR3 length: 15 amino acids. Germline lookup yields CDR1 KGHSH and CDR2 LQKENI. Here the CDR3 reads CASSPGQGLYTEAFF. The CDR3 nucleotides read TGTGCCAGCTCACCCGGACAGGGACTATACACCGAAGCTTTCTTT. Drawing the rest from reference TRBV18 and TRBJ1-1, the complete variable domain is NAGVMQNPRHLVRRRGQEARLRCSPMKGHSHVYWYRQLPEEGLKFMVYLQKENIIDESGMPKERFSAEFPKEGPSILRIQQVVRGDSAAYFCASSPGQGLYTEAFFGQGTRLTVV.

The V gene is TRBV5-1, the J gene TRBJ2-3; possibly TRBD2 for D (5 bases). The CDR3 length is 15 residues. V lost 6 bases, J lost 0 bases, and 14 bases lay in between. Germline lookup yields CDR1 SGHRS and CDR2 YFSETQ. The CDR3 sequence: CASIASLTSTDTQYF. The CDR3 DNA follows: TGCGCCAGCATTGCTAGCCTAACGAGCACAGATACGCAGTATTTT.

This chain links TRBV5-1 with TRBJ1-3, with TRBD1 as a possible D gene (5 bases). The ends were cut back, 1 base at V and 4 bases at J, with 21 bases in the middle. This CDR3 is built from 18 residues. Germline-derived CDR1 and CDR2 are SGHRS and YFSETQ. CDR3 amino acids: CASSLTTGQLVRGNTIYF. As DNA, the CDR3 is TGCGCCAGCAGCTTGACAACAGGCCAGTTAGTCCGGGGAAACACCATATATTTT.

The chain employs TRBV4-1 and TRBJ1-2; possibly TRBD1 for D (6 bases). This CDR3 has 14 amino acids. Germline CDR1 MGHRA, CDR2 YSYEKL. Trimming pared 5 bases from V and 2 bases from J, leaving 12 bases between. In DNA, the CDR3 is TGCGCCAGCAGCAACAGGGAACTAAACTATGGCTACACCTTC. It is translated as CASSNRELNYGYTF.

The rearrangement links TRBV4-2 to TRBJ1-2, with 8 bases fitting TRBD1. The CDR3 consists of 16 residues. Trimming cost V 4 bases and J 0 bases; bases outside gene matches: 7. The germline V gene encodes CDR1 LGHNA and CDR2 YNFKEQ. CDR3 DNA sequence: TGTGCCAGCAGCCGGAAGGTGGGACAGGCTAACTATGGCTACACCTTC. Protein sequence: CASSRKVGQANYGYTF.

The rearrangement links TRBV9 to TRBJ2-3; 9 positions match TRBD2. V was clipped by 3 bases and J by 3 bases; unmatched bases: 5. Germline CDR1 and CDR2: SGDLS and YYNGEE. The CDR3 is made up of 15 amino acids. In nucleotides, the CDR3 is TGTGCCAGCAGCGCCGGACTAGCGCCTACAGATACGCAGTATTTT. This translates into CASSAGLAPTDTQYF.

J is TRBJ2-1 and V is TRBV7-9, with D possibly TRBD2 on 5 matching bases. This CDR3 is 16 amino acids long. The V gene lost 5 bases and the J gene lost 2 bases, with 16 bases spanning the gap. Germline CDR1 is SEHNR and CDR2 is FQNEAQ (reference sequence). Here the CDR3 reads CASSPRVDPAYNEQFF. The CDR3 coding sequence is TGTGCCAGCAGCCCGAGGGTTGATCCTGCCTACAATGAGCAGTTCTTC.

This CDR3 is CATSDDRVNYGYTF. In nucleotides, the CDR3 is TGTGCCACCAGTGATGACAGGGTCAACTATGGCTACACCTTC. The gene calls are TRBV24-1 and TRBJ1-2, with TRBD1 identical over 7 bases. The junction had 2 bases not matched to a gene; V was cut back by 3 bases and J by 2 bases. Per the germline V gene, CDR1 is KGHDR and CDR2 is SFDVKD. This CDR3 is built from 14 residues.